The present entry profiles one TCR delta chain with its context. Antigen: not known. The junction departs from the called germline gene at one end, perhaps through a read error. Extracted RNA was reverse transcribed into cDNA. The CDR3 regions were amplified by multiplex PCR from V-gene primers to a constant-region primer. TCRdb re-analyzed the multiplex PCR reads via CATT. The table includes tens of thousands of delta-chain clones, roughly 16% detected once. The record originates from a study of Vδ1+ human thymocytes. Overall study results and limits: Thymic TRG and TRD repertoires appeared highly polyclonal, with Gaussian CDR3 length distributions. The authors advised highly purified populations and single-cell validation. Thymic delta-chain repertoires held about 20% Vdelta2 sequences and few Vdelta3, despite high sort purity.

This CDR3 has 16 residues. Germline loops: CDR1 TSWWSYY, CDR2 QGS. Material for sequencing was Vdelta1+ gamma-delta thymocytes from the thymus. Subset here: FACS-sorted CD3+ TCRalphabeta- TCRVdelta1+ TCRVdelta2- thymocytes. The rearrangement joins TRDV1 to TRDJ1, with 8 bases lining up with TRDD3. This receptor was obtained from a girl younger than two who had congenital heart surgery. CDR3 coding DNA: TGTGCTCTTGGTAACCGGGGATACCCGTACACCGATAAACTCATCTTC. It translates to CALGNRGYPYTDKLIF.